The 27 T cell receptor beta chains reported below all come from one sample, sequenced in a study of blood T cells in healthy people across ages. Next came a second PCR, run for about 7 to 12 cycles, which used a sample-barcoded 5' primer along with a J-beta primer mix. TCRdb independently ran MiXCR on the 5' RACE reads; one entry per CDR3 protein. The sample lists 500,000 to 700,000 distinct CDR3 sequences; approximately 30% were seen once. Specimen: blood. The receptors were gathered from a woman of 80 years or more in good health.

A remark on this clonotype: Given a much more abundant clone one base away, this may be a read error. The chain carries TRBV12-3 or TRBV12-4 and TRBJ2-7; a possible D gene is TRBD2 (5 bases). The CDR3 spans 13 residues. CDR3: CASSFNSGYEQDF. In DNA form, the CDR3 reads TGTGCCAGCAGTTTTAACTCGGGGTACGAGCAGGACTTC.

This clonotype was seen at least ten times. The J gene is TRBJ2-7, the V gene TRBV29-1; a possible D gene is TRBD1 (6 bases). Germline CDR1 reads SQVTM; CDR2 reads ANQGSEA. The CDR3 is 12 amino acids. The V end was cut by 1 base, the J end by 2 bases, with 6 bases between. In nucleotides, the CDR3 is TGCAGCGTTGAAGGACAGGCCTACGAGCAGTACTTC. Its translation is CSVEGQAYEQYF.

The CDR3 nucleotides read TGTGCCATCGGCGGGAGTAGGAATGAGCAGTTCTTC. It encodes CAIGGSRNEQFF. The chain combines TRBV10-3 with TRBJ2-1; 7 bases fit TRBD2. Per germline, CDR1 ENHRY and CDR2 SYGVKD. V shed 8 bases, J shed 7 bases, and the junction held 5 bases outside the gene matches. The CDR3 length is 12 residues.

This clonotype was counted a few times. DNA for the CDR3: TGTGCTAGTGGTATCCATCAGCCCCAGCATTTT. Its translation is CASGIHQPQHF. The V and J genes are TRBV12-5 and TRBJ1-5, with D uncertain. Germline V gene sequence: CDR1 LGHNT, CDR2 FRNRAP. V was shortened by 5 bases and J by 5 bases, with 4 bases between the two germline ends. This CDR3 spans 11 amino acids.

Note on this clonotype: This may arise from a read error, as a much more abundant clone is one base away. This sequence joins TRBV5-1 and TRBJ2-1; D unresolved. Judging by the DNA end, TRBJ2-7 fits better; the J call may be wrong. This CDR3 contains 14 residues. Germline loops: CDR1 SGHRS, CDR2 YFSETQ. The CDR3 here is CASSSTPYYNEQYF. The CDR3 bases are TGCGCCAGCAGCTCAACGCCTTACTACAATGAGCAGTACTTC.

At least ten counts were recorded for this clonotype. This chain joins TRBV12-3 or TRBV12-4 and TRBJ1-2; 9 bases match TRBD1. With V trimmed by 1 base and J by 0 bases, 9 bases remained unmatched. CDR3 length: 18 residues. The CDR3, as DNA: TGTGCCAGCAGTTTAGGGAGCAACCGGGACAGGGCTAACTATGGCTACACCTTC. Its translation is CASSLGSNRDRANYGYTF.

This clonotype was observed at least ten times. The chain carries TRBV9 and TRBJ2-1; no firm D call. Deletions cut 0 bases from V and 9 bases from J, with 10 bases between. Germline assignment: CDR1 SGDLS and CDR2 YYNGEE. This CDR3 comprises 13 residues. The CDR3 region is CASSVGRMSEQFF. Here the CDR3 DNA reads TGTGCCAGCAGCGTAGGGCGTATGAGTGAGCAGTTCTTC.

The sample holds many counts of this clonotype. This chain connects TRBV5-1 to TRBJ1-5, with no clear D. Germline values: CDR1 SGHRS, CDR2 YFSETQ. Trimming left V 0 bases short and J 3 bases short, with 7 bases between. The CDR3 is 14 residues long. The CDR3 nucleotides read TGCGCCAGCAGCTTGGAAGGGCTCAATCAGCCCCAGCATTTT. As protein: CASSLEGLNQPQHF.

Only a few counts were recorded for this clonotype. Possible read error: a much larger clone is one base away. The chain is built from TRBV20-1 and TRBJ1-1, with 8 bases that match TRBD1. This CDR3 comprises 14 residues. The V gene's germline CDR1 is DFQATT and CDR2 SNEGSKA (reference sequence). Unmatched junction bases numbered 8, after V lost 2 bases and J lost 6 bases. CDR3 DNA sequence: TGCAGTGCTAGAAGAGGACAGGGTAGGGCTGAAGCTTTCTTT. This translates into CSARRGQGRAEAFF.

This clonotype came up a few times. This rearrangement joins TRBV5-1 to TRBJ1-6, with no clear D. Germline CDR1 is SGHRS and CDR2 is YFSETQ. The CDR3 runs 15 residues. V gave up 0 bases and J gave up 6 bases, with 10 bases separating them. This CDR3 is CASSLDGQFNSPLHF. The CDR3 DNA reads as TGCGCCAGCAGCTTGGACGGTCAGTTTAATTCACCCCTCCACTTT.

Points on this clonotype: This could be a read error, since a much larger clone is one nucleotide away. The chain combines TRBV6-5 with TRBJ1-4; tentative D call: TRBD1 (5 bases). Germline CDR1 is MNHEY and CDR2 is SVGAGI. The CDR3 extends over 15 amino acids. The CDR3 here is CASTGRDGTNEKPFF. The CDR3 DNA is TGTGCCAGCACCGGAAGGGACGGCACTAATGAAAAACCGTTTTTT.

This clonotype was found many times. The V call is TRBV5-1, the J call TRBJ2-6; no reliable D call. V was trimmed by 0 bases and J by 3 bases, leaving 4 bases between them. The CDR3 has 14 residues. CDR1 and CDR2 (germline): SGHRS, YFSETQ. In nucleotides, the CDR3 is TGCGCCAGCAGCTTGGGGTATGGGGCCAACGTCCTGACTTTC. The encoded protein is CASSLGYGANVLTF.

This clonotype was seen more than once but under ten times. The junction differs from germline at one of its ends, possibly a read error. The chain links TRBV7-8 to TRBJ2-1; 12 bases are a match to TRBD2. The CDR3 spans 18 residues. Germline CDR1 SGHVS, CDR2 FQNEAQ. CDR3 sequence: CASRPTSGGFVSYNVQFF. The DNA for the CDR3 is TGTGCCAGCAGACCTACTAGCGGGGGGTTCGTCTCCTACAATGTGCAGTTCTTC.

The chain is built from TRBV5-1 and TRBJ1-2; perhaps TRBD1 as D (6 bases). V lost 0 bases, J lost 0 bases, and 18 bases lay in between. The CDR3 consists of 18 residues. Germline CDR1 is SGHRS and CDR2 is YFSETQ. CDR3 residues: CASSLARGGSLANYGYTF. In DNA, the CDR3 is TGCGCCAGCAGCTTGGCCCGGGGGGGCTCTCTAGCTAACTATGGCTACACCTTC.

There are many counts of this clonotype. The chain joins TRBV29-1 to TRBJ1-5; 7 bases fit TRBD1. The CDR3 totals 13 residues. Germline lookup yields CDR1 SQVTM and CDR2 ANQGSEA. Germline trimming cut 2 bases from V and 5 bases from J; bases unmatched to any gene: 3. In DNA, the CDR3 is TGCAGCGTTGAAAGGGGGCCGGATCAGCCCCAGCATTTT. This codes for CSVERGPDQPQHF.

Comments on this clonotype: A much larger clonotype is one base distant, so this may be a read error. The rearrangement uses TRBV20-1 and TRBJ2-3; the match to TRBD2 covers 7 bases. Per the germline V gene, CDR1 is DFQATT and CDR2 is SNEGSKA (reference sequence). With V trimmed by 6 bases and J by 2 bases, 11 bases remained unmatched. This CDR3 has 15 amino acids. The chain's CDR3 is CSARLGLPLTDTQYF. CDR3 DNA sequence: TGCAGTGCGAGGCTGGGACTACCTCTCACAGATACGCAGTATTTT.

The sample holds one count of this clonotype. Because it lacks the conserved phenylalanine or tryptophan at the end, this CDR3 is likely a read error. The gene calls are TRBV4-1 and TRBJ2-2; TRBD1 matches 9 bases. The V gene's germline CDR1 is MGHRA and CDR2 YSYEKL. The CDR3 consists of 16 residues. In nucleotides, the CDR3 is TGCGCCAGCACCCAAGCGGGACAGGGTTTAGCAGGGGAGCTGTTTGTT. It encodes CASTQAGQGLAGELFV.

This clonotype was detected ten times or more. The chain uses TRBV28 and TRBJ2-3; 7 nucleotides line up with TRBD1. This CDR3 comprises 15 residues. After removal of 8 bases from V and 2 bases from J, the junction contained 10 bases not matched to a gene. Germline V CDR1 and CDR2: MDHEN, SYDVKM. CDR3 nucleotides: TGTGCCAGCGGTAGTACAGGGGCCTACACAGATACGCAGTATTTT. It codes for CASGSTGAYTDTQYF.

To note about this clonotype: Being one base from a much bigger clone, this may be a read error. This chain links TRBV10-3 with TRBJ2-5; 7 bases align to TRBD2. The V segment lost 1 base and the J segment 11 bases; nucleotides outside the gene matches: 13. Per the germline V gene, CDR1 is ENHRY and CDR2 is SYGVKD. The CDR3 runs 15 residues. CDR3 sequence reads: CAISEYSGLDNEQYF. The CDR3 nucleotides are TGTGCCATCAGTGAGTATAGCGGGCTCGACAATGAGCAGTACTTC.

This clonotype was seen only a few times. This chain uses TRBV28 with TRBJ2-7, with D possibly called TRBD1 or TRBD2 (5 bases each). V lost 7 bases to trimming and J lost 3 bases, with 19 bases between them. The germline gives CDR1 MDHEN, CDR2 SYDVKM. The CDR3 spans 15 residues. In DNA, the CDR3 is TGTGCCAGCACCCAACCCTCGGGGCAGCTCTACGAGCAGTACTTC. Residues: CASTQPSGQLYEQYF.

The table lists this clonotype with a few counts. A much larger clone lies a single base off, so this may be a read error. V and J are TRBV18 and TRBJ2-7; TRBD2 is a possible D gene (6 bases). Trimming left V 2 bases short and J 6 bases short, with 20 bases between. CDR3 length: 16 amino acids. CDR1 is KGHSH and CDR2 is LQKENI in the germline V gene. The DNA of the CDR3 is TGTGCCAGCTCACCAACGGCGAACCCGGGACTCTCCGAGCAGTACTTC. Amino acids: CASSPTANPGLSEQYF.

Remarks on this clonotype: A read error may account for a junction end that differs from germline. The DNA of the CDR3 is TGTGCCAGCAGCTTAGTAGCAGGGGGAGGCAATCAGTCCCAGCATTTT. Translating it yields CASSLVAGGGNQSQHF. The V call is TRBV7-2, the J call TRBJ1-5; TRBD1 matches at 7 bases. Germline CDR1 SGHTA, CDR2 FQGNSA. There are 16 residues in the CDR3.

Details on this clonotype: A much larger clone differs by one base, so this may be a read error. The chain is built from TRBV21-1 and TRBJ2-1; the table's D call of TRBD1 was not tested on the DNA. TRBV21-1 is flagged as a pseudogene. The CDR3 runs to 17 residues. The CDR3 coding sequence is TGTGCCAGCAGCAAACGGTACGAGACAGGGGGCGTGGAGACCCAGTTCTTC. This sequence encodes CASSKRYETGGVETQFF.

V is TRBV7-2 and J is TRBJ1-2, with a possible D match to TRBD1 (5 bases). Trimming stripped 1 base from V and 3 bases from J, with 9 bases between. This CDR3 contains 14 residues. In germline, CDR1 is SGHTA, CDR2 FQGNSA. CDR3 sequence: CASSLGPGYYGYTF. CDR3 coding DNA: TGTGCCAGCAGCTTAGGTCCAGGGTACTATGGCTACACCTTC.

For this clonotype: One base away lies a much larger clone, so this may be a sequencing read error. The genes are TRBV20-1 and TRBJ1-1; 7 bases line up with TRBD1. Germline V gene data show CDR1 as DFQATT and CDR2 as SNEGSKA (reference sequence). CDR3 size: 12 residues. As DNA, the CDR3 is TGCAGGGCCACGACAGGGTCATTTGAAGCTTTCTTT. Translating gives CRATTGSFEAFF.

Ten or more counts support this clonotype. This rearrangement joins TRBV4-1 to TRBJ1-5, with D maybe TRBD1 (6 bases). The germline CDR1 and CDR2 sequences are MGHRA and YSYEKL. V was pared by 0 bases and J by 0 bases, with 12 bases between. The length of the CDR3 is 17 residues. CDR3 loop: CASSQEGGAYSNQPQHF. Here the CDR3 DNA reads TGCGCCAGCAGCCAAGAAGGGGGGGCCTATAGCAATCAGCCCCAGCATTTT.

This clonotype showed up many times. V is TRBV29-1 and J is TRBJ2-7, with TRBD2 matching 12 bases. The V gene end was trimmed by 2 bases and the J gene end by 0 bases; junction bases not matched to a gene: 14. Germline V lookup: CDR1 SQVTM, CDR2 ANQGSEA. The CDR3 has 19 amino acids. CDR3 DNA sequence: TGCAGCGTTGAATGGGGCGGGCTAGCGGGGGGGGTTGACTCCTACGAGCAGTACTTC. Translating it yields CSVEWGGLAGGVDSYEQYF.